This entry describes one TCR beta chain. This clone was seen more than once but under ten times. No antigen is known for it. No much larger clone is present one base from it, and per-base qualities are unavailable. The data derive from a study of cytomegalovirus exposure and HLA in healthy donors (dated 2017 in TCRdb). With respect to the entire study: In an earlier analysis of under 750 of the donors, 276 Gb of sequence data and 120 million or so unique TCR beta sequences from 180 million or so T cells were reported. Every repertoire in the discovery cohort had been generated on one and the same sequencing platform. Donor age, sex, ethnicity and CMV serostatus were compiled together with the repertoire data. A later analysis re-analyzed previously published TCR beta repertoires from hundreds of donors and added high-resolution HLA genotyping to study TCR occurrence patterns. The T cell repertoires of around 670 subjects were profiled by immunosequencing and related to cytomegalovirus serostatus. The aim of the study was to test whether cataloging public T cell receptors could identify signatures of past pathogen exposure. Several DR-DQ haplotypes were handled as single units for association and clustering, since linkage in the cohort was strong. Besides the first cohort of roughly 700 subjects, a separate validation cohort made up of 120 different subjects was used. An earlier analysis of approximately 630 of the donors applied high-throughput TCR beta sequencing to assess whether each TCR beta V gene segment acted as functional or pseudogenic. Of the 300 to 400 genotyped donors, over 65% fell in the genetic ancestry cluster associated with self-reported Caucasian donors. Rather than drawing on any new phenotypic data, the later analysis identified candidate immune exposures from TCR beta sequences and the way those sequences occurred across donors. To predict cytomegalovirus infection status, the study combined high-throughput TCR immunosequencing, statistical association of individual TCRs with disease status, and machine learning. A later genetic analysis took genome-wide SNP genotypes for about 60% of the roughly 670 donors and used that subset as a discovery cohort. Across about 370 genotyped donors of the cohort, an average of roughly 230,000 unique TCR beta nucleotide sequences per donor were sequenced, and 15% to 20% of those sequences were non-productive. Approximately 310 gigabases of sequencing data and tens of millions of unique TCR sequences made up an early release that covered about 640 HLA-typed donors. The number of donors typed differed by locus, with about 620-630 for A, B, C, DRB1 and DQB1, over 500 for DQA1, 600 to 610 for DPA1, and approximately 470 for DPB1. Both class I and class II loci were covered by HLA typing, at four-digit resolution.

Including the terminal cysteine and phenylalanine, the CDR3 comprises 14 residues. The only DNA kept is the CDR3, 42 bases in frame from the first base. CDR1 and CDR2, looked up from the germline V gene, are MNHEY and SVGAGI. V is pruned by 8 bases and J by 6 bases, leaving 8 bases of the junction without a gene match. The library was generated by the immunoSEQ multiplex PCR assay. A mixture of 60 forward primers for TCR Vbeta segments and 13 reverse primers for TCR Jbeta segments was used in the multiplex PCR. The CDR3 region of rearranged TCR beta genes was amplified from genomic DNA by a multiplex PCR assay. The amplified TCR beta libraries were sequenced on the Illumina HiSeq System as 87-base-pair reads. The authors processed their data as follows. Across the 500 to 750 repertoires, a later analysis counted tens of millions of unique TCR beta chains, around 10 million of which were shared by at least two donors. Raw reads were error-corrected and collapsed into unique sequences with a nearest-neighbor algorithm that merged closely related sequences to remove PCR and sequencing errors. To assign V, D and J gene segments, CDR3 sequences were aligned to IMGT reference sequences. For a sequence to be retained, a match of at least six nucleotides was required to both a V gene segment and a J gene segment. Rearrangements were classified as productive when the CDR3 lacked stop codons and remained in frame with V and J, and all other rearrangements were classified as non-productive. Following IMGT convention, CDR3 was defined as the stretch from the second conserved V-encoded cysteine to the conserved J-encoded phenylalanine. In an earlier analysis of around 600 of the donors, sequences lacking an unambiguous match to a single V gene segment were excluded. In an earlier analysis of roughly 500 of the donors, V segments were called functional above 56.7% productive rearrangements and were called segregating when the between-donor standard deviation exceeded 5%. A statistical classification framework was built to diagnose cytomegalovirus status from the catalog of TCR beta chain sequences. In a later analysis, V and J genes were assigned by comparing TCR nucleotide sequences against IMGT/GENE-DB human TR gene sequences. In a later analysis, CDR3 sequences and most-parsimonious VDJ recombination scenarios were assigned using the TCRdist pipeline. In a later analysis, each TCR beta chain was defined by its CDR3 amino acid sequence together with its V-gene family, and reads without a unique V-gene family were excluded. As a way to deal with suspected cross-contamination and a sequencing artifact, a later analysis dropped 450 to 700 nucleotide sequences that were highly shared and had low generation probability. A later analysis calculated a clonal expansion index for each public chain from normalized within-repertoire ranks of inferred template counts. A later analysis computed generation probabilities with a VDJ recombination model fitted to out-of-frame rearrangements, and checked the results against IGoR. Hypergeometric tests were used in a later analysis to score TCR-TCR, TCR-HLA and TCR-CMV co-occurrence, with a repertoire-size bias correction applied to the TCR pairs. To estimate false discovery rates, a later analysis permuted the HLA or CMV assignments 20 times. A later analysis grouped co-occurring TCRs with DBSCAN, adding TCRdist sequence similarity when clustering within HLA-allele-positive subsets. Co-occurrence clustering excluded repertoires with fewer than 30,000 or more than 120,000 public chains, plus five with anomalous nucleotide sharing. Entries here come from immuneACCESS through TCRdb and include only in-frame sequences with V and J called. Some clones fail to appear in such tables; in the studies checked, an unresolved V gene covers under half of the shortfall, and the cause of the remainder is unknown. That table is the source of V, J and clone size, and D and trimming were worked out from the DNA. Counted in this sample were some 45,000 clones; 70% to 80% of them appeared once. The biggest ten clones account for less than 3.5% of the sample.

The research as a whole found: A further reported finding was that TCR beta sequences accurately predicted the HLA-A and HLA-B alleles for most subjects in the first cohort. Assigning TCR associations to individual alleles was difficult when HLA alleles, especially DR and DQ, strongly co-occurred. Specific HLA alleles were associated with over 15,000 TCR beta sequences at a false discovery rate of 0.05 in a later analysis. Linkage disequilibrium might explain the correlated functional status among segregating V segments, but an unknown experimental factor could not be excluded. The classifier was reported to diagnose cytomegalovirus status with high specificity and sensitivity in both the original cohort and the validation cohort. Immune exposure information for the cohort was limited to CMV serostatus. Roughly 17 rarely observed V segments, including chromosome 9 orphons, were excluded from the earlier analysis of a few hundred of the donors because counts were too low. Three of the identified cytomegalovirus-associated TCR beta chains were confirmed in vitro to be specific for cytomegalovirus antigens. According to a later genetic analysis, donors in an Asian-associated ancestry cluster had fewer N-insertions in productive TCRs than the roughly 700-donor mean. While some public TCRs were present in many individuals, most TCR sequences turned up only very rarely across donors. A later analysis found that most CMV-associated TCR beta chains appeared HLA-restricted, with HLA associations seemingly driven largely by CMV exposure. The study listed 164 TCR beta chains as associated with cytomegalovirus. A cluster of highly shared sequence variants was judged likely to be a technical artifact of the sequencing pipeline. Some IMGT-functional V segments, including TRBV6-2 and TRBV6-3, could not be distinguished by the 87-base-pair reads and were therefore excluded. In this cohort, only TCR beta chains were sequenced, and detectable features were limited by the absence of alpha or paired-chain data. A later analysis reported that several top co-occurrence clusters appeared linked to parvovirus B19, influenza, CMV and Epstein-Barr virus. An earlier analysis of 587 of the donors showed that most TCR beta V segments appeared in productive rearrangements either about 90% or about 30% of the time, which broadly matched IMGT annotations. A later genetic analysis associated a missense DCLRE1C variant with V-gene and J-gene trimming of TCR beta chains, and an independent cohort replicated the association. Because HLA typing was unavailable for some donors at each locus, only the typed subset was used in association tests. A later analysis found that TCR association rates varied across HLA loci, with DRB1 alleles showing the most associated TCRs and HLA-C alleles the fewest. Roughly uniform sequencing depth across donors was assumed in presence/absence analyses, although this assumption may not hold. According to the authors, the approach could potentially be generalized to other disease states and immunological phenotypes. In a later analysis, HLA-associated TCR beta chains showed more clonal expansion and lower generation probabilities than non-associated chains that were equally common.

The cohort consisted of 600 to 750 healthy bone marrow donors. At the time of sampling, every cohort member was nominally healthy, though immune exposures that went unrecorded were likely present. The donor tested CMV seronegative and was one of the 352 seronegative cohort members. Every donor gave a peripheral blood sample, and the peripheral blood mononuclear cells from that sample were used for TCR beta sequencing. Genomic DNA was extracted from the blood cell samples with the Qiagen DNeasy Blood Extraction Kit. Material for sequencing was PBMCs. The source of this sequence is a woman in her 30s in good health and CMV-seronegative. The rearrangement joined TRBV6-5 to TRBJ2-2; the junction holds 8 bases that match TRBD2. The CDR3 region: CASLGGRMAGELFF. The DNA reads TGTGCCAGCCTTGGCGGGAGGATGGCCGGGGAGCTGTTTTTT.